This T cell receptor beta chain comes out of a study of T cells in localized non-small cell lung cancer. Study-level results: A higher density of T cells in blood coincided with extended overall survival. In adjacent lung, a median roughly 58 of the top 100 tumor clones were found.

TCRdb's copy holds only in-frame clones and misses some; the assay was immunoSEQ multiplex PCR. The repertoire holds about 33,000 clones, with 85% to 90% as singletons. For this clone: Its antigen is not identified.

Trimming took 5 bases from V and 2 from J, leaving 15 bases between them. The germline gives CDR1 MDHEN, CDR2 SYDVKM. The CDR3 contains 15 residues. Sequencing was performed on peripheral blood, taken before any cancer treatment. The receptor was isolated from a male donor aged 60 or older with stage III lung adenocarcinoma. The chain couples TRBV28 to TRBJ1-1, with D possibly matching TRBD1 (5 bases). This CDR3 reads CASSPAGRGNTEAFF. CDR3 sequence (DNA): TGTGCCAGCAGTCCCGCAGGGCGAGGTAACACTGAAGCTTTCTTT. Full variable domain (remainder filled in from reference TRBV28 and TRBJ1-1): DVKVTQSSRYLVKRTGEKVFLECVQDMDHENMFWYRQDPGLGLRLIYFSYDVKMKEKGDIPEGYSVSREKKERFSLILESASTNQTSMYLCASSPAGRGNTEAFFGQGTRLTVV.